This section outlines one TCR beta chain sequence together with its context. Its target is not known. These data belong to a study of CD4 T cells in relation to SARS-CoV-2 and coronaviruses. The overall study: TCR beta CDR3s were sequenced after approximately ten-day antigen culture of PBMCs. The negative reference was HIV-1 Nef peptide pool or peptide-free culture.

Before the COVID-19 pandemic, during about 2010-2019, CD4+ T cells were taken from unexposed donors. The cells were cultured for about 10 days before CD4+ T cells were isolated. Each well had approximately 2.1 million PBMCs in approximately 5.2% human AB serum with IL-2. Clones were sequenced by immunoSEQ multiplex PCR, and TCRdb holds only the in-frame ones, with some missing. The data hold fewer than 20,000 clones, with roughly 85% observed a single time. The CDR3 extends over 12 amino acids. V lost 5 bases, J lost 6 bases, and 10 bases lay in between. Germline loops: CDR1 ENHRY, CDR2 SYGVKD. The gene calls are TRBV10-3 and TRBJ1-2; D is perhaps TRBD1 (6 bases). This clonotype was sampled from a human donor in good health. The sequenced material came from CD4+ T cells from PBMCs, cultured in vitro. The CDR3 DNA reads as TGTGCCATCAGTCGGGGGCAGGATGGCTACACCTTC. Translating it yields CAISRGQDGYTF.